The rows below give T cell receptor beta chains drawn from one sample of a study of early T cells in non-severe SARS-CoV-2 infection. Via MiXCR, TCRdb re-called the 5' RACE reads, giving one row per CDR3 protein. This sample has about 40,000 distinct CDR3 sequences; 4.5% to 5% occur once, and the top ten carry approximately 4.8%. Sequencing was performed on whole blood. These receptors all come from an adult who was a healthcare worker with PCR-confirmed SARS-CoV-2 infection or an uninfected control (not recorded which). Each CDR3 is given with its conserved first and last residue. Each record gives: J gene, D gene, clone size, V gene, CDR3 protein, CDR3 DNA. The D gene is left open where the match is weak. A row's size may be missing; if present it is once, few, many or a size class.

>TRBJ2-7|-|-|TRBV3-2
CASSQGISGGAYEQYF
TGTGCCAGCAGCCAAGGGATTAGCGGGGGGGCTTACGAGCAGTACTTC
>TRBJ2-5|-|-|TRBV3-1
CASSLWEYQETQYF
TGTGCCAGCAGCCTATGGGAGTACCAAGAGACCCAGTACTTC
>TRBJ2-2|-|-|TRBV6-2/TRBV6-3
CASSYRQTTGTGELFF
TGTGCCAGCAGTTACAGGCAGACTACGGGCACCGGGGAGCTGTTTTTT
>TRBJ1-2|-|few|TRBV20-1
CSASPRSDGYTF
TGCAGTGCCTCCCCTAGGTCGGATGGCTACACCTTC
>TRBJ2-7|TRBD1|many|TRBV7-9
CASSFDRDEQYF
TGTGCCAGCAGCTTCGACAGGGACGAGCAGTACTTC
>TRBJ2-7|-|few|TRBV5-1
CASSSNIGTLNYEQYF
TGCGCCAGCAGCTCAAATATCGGGACTCTTAATTACGAGCAGTACTTC
>TRBJ1-1|-|many|TRBV18
CASSPSIGAEAFF
TGTGCCAGCTCACCGTCCATTGGAGCTGAAGCTTTCTTT
>TRBJ2-1|TRBD2|many|TRBV7-8
CASSLAYSGGPHNEQFF
TGTGCCAGCAGCTTAGCCTACTCGGGAGGGCCCCACAATGAGCAGTTCTTC
>TRBJ1-4|-|-|TRBV5-1
CASSLVPGEEKLFF
TGCGCCAGCAGCTTGGTTCCGGGGGAGGAAAAACTGTTTTTT
>TRBJ2-7|-|many|TRBV7-9
CASSLVSGAYEQYF
TGTGCCAGCAGCTTAGTGTCCGGGGCCTACGAGCAGTACTTC
>TRBJ2-2|TRBD1|many|TRBV11-2
CASSRTGGTGELFF
TGTGCCAGCTCCCGGACAGGGGGCACCGGGGAGCTGTTTTTT
>TRBJ2-7|TRBD2|few|TRBV20-1
CSSGRASDEQYF
TGCAGTAGCGGGAGGGCCTCGGACGAGCAGTACTTC
>TRBJ2-5|TRBD2|many|TRBV20-1
CSAERTSGIETQYF
TGCAGTGCAGAACGGACTAGCGGAATAGAGACCCAGTACTTC
>TRBJ2-1|-|many|TRBV20-1
CSARVAANEQFF
TGCAGTGCTAGAGTAGCGGCCAATGAGCAGTTCTTC
>TRBJ2-7|-|-|TRBV18
CASSPPTNSYEQYF
TGTGCCAGCTCACCACCGACCAACTCCTACGAGCAGTACTTC
>TRBJ2-3|TRBD2|many|TRBV7-2
CASRSSGSWDTNTQYF
TGTGCCAGCAGGTCTAGCGGGAGTTGGGACACGAATACGCAGTATTTT
>TRBJ2-5|-|many|TRBV7-9
CASSLRGETQYF
TGTGCCAGCAGCTTGAGGGGAGAGACCCAGTACTTC
>TRBJ2-2|TRBD2|many|TRBV10-2
CASSGTSGHTGELFF
TGCGCCAGCAGTGGGACTAGCGGCCACACCGGGGAGCTGTTTTTT
>TRBJ1-5|-|many|TRBV18
CASSPPGQSNQPQHF
TGTGCCAGCTCACCCCCAGGGCAGAGCAATCAGCCCCAGCATTTT
>TRBJ1-1|-|many|TRBV29-1
CSVEDQPDTEAFF
TGCAGCGTTGAAGATCAACCCGACACTGAAGCTTTCTTT
>TRBJ2-5|TRBD2|many|TRBV7-2
CASSTGGAGETQYF
TGTGCCAGCAGTACGGGAGGGGCCGGGGAGACCCAGTACTTC
>TRBJ2-1|-|-|TRBV7-9
CASRHNEQFF
TGTGCCAGCCGGCACAATGAGCAGTTCTTC
>TRBJ1-5|-|few|TRBV3-1
CASSQGRVGQPQHF
TGTGCCAGCAGCCAAGGGCGGGTGGGCCAGCCCCAGCATTTT
>TRBJ1-1|-|many|TRBV6-2/TRBV6-3
CASRIYTDTEAFF
TGTGCCAGCAGGATTTACACAGACACTGAAGCTTTCTTT
>TRBJ1-6|-|many|TRBV11-2
CASSLDPAGLSPLHF
TGTGCCAGCAGCTTAGATCCTGCGGGTTTATCACCCCTCCACTTT
>TRBJ1-5|TRBD1|many|TRBV19
CASSMTGDEQPQHF
TGTGCCAGTAGTATGACAGGGGATGAACAGCCCCAGCATTTT
>TRBJ2-7|-|-|TRBV3-1
CASSPRSAYEQYF
TGTGCCAGCAGCCCCCGCAGTGCCTACGAGCAGTACTTC
>TRBJ2-1|-|few|TRBV19
CASSIDRSGSYNEQFF
TGTGCCAGTAGTATAGATCGTAGCGGCTCCTACAATGAGCAGTTCTTC
>TRBJ2-1|TRBD1|many|TRBV19
CASSTGTVGYNEQFF
TGTGCCAGTTCGACCGGGACAGTGGGCTACAATGAGCAGTTCTTC
>TRBJ2-5|-|many|TRBV3-1
CASSQDLLAWQTQYF
TGTGCCAGCAGCCAAGATCTCCTAGCCTGGCAGACCCAGTACTTC
>TRBJ1-1|TRBD1|few|TRBV18
CASSPATGGTEAFF
TGTGCCAGCTCACCCGCGACAGGGGGCACTGAAGCTTTCTTT
>TRBJ1-1|TRBD1|many|TRBV5-1
CASSLSGQGAAEAFF
TGCGCCAGCAGCTTATCCGGACAGGGGGCGGCTGAAGCTTTCTTT
>TRBJ2-2|-|few|TRBV6-4
CASSDGGGTGELFF
TGTGCCAGCAGTGACGGGGGAGGCACCGGGGAGCTGTTTTTT
>TRBJ2-7|-|many|TRBV29-1
CSVQERQGGYEQYF
TGCAGCGTCCAGGAAAGGCAGGGGGGCTACGAGCAGTACTTC
>TRBJ1-5|-|many|TRBV7-9
CASSLDLSNQPQHF
TGTGCCAGCAGCTTGGATCTCAGCAATCAGCCCCAGCATTTT
>TRBJ2-1|TRBD1|many|TRBV7-2
CASSPKTGGNNEQFF
TGTGCCAGCAGCCCAAAGACAGGGGGAAACAATGAGCAGTTCTTC
>TRBJ2-7|-|many|TRBV20-1
CSAGIPRTFSYEQYF
TGCAGTGCTGGGATCCCGAGAACATTCTCCTACGAGCAGTACTTC
>TRBJ2-7|-|many|TRBV5-3
CASQDSDEQYF
TGTGCCAGTCAAGATAGCGACGAGCAGTACTTC
>TRBJ2-1|TRBD2|few|TRBV9
CASSGGQLAGLDNEQFF
TGTGCCAGCAGCGGGGGACAACTAGCGGGGCTTGACAATGAGCAGTTCTTC
>TRBJ1-3|-|-|TRBV12-3/TRBV12-4
CASSLDGGGNTIYF
TGTGCCAGCAGTCTAGACGGTGGAGGAAACACCATATATTTT
>TRBJ2-1|-|medium-sized|TRBV18
CASSPLTSQGGEQFF
TGTGCCAGCTCACCATTGACGTCGCAGGGAGGTGAGCAGTTCTTC
>TRBJ1-1|-|few|TRBV12-3/TRBV12-4
CASSLEGNTEAFF
TGTGCCAGCAGTTTGGAGGGAAACACTGAAGCTTTCTTT
>TRBJ1-4|-|-|TRBV6-5
CASSYMAGGGNEKLFF
TGTGCCAGCAGCTATATGGCCGGGGGGGGAAATGAAAAACTGTTTTTT
>TRBJ1-4|-|many|TRBV4-1
CASSQGTVNEKLFF
TGCGCCAGCAGCCAAGGGACAGTCAATGAAAAACTGTTTTTT
>TRBJ2-5|-|many|TRBV7-9
CASTKTAGTQYF
TGTGCCAGCACCAAAACTGCCGGGACCCAGTACTTC
>TRBJ2-4|-|-|TRBV3-1
CASSQDPKSGIQYF
TGTGCCAGCAGCCAAGACCCCAAGTCGGGCATTCAGTACTTC
>TRBJ2-1|-|many|TRBV14
CASSRGSYNEQFF
TGTGCCAGCAGCCGCGGCAGTTACAATGAGCAGTTCTTC